The count of the clone carrying this T cell receptor (beta chain) is one. This entry comes from a study of T cell changes during pregnancy in multiple sclerosis. Repertoires were generated with immunoSEQ multiplex PCR, while TCRdb's copy carries only in-frame clones and drops some. The table records around 38,000 clones, 90% to 95% of them present only once. The CDR3 has 13 residues. V lost 1 base, J lost 0 bases, and 3 bases lay in between. Germline loops: CDR1 SNHLY, CDR2 FYNNEI. This TCR derives from a female donor in good health, enrolled as a control in a pregnancy study. Material: CD4+ T cells from peripheral blood mononuclear cells, obtained in the third trimester of pregnancy. The chain couples TRBV2 to TRBJ1-1; no clear D. CDR3 loop: CASSEDMNTEAFF. CDR3 sequence (DNA): TGTGCCAGCAGTGAAGACATGAACACTGAAGCTTTCTTT.